Each of the 16 T cell receptor beta chains below was sequenced from the same sample in a study of spatial heterogeneity in lung cancer (dated by TCRdb to the late 2010s). Preparation of the library involved 5' RACE. TCRdb lists the instrument as NextSeq 500. In TCRdb, the public reads were trimmed at Q25 with fastp and aligned with MiXCR, with productive beta chains retained. For every CDR3 protein sequence, its rows merge into one entry that carries the most common genes and DNA. For this sample the table gives 39,000 or so distinct CDR3 sequences, of which 10% to 13% were detected only once. The ten largest clones add up to approximately 17% of the sample. What the time point label conveys for this sample: blood at routine non-recurrence follow-up after resection. Sequenced here: PBMCs, sampled at follow-up. The receptor source for this set is a female donor with early-stage non-small cell lung cancer.

This clonotype was picked up a small number of times. This chain connects TRBV29-1 to TRBJ2-3; tentative D call: TRBD1 (6 bases). The CDR3 contains 17 residues. Germline V lookup: CDR1 SQVTM, CDR2 ANQGSEA. V was cut by 6 bases and J by 2 bases, with 24 bases left in between. The CDR3 DNA is TGCAGCGTGCCTACTGGTGGGGGCTTTTTTCTCACAGATACGCAGTATTTT. Protein sequence: CSVPTGGGFFLTDTQYF.

The chain joins TRBV9 to TRBJ2-5; D may be TRBD2 (5 bases). Looked up from germline, CDR1 is SGDLS and CDR2 is YYNGEE. Deletions cut 0 bases from V and 4 bases from J, with 16 bases between. CDR3 length: 16 amino acids. CDR3 amino acids: CASSVEERLRGETQYF. The CDR3 region has the DNA TGTGCCAGCAGCGTAGAGGAGCGCCTCCGGGGAGAGACCCAGTACTTC.

This clonotype was seen a handful of times. The chain couples TRBV5-1 to TRBJ2-7; D remains unclear. There are 12 residues in the CDR3. Germline values: CDR1 SGHRS, CDR2 YFSETQ. V was trimmed by 3 bases and J by 2 bases, leaving 6 bases between them. The CDR3 DNA sequence: TGCGCCAGCAGCTCCCTTCCCTACGAGCAGTACTTC. The encoded protein is CASSSLPYEQYF.

V and J are TRBV20-1 and TRBJ2-1; D gene ambiguous. The length of the CDR3 is 13 residues. From germline, CDR1 is DFQATT and CDR2 SNEGSKA (reference sequence). Between the trimmed V and J ends, which lost 6 bases and 5 bases, there was a span of 14 bases. CDR3 in amino acids: CSAQVPPNNEQFF. DNA for the CDR3: TGCAGTGCCCAGGTCCCCCCAAACAATGAGCAGTTCTTC.

The chain is built from TRBV15 and TRBJ2-2; D uncertain. The CDR3 has 13 amino acids. Germline V gene data show CDR1 as LNHNV and CDR2 as YYDKDF (reference sequence). V lost 0 bases to trimming and J lost 8 bases, with 7 bases between them. Here the CDR3 DNA reads TGTGCCACCAGCAGAGATGTGACTGGGGAGCTGTTTTTT. Protein: CATSRDVTGELFF. The full variable domain, its missing parts supplied by reference TRBV15 and TRBJ2-2, is DAMVIQNPRYQVTQFGKPVTLSCSQTLNHNVMYWYQQKSSQAPKLLFHYYDKDFNNEADTPDNFQSRRPNTSFCFLDIRSPGLGDTAMYLCATSRDVTGELFFGEGSRLTVL.

This clonotype has a count of ten or more. V and J are TRBV18 and TRBJ2-7, with D perhaps given as TRBD1 or TRBD2 (5 bases each). This CDR3 has 16 residues. Trimming cost V 3 bases and J 2 bases, with 17 bases left between them. CDR1 is KGHSH, CDR2 LQKENI, per germline. The CDR3 is CASSPIPGRRTYEQYF. CDR3 DNA: TGTGCCAGCTCACCGATTCCGGGACGGCGGACCTACGAGCAGTACTTC.

The sample holds many counts of this clonotype. This chain joins TRBV20-1 and TRBJ1-6, with D possibly TRBD1 on 6 matching bases. With 5 bases removed from V and 0 bases from J, the gap between germline ends came to 11 bases. This CDR3 has 15 amino acids. Germline CDR1 and CDR2: DFQATT and SNEGSKA (reference sequence). CDR3 in amino acids: CSAYTGSSYNSPLHF. In DNA, the CDR3 is TGCAGTGCTTATACAGGGAGCTCCTATAATTCACCCCTCCACTTT.

This clonotype was counted ten times or more. CDR3 nucleotide sequence: TGTGCCAGCAGCCCTCCTCAGGCTACCTACGAGCAGTACTTC. Its protein is CASSPPQATYEQYF. The V and J genes are TRBV6-6 and TRBJ2-7, with no clear D. Germline lookup yields CDR1 MNHNY and CDR2 SVGAGI (reference sequence). Between the trimmed V and J ends, which lost 6 bases and 2 bases, there was a span of 14 bases. This CDR3 comprises 14 residues.

Only a few counts were recorded for this clonotype. This sequence joins TRBV7-8 and TRBJ2-5, with 8 bases fitting TRBD2. V shed 1 base and J 1 base; nucleotides not matched to a gene: 2. This CDR3 contains 15 residues. Germline CDR1 SGHVS, CDR2 FQNEAQ. CDR3 DNA: TGTGCCAGCAGCTTAGTGCGGGGGGCCCAAGAGACCCAGTACTTC. It encodes CASSLVRGAQETQYF. Full variable domain (missing parts from reference TRBV7-8 and TRBJ2-5): GAGVSQSPRYKVAKRGQDVALRCDPISGHVSLFWYQQALGQGPEFLTYFQNEAQLDKSGLPSDRFFAERPEGSVSTLKIQRTQQEDSAVYLCASSLVRGAQETQYFGPGTRLLVL.

With regard to this clonotype: This sequence may be a read error, since a much larger clone differs from it by one base. The limits of the CDR3 on the DNA are not certain, so only TCRdb's listed CDR3 is given. The chain is built from TRBV6-1 and TRBJ2-3. The CDR3 spans 14 residues, counting both ends. Looked up from germline, CDR1 is MNHNS and CDR2 is SASEGT. The CDR3 sequence is CASSVGQGSDTQCF.

This clonotype was detected many times. The CDR3 loop is CASSLGLLAKNIQYF. CDR3 coding DNA: TGTGCCAGCAGCTTGGGATTACTAGCCAAAAACATTCAGTACTTC. The chain has TRBV5-6 and TRBJ2-4; D is undetermined. CDR3 length equals 15 residues. CDR1 is SGHDT and CDR2 is YYEEEE in the germline V gene. Trimming pared 0 bases from V and 0 bases from J, leaving 7 bases between.

The chain couples TRBV5-1 to TRBJ1-1, with unresolved D. The V end was cut by 1 base, the J end by 1 base, with 8 bases between. CDR1 SGHRS and CDR2 YFSETQ come from the germline V gene. The CDR3 sequence is 14 residues long. The CDR3 DNA is TGCGCCAGCAGCTTGACCCAGACGAACACTGAAGCTTTCTTT. Protein sequence: CASSLTQTNTEAFF.

This clonotype was recorded at least ten times. The chain links TRBV6-6 to TRBJ2-1; D may correspond to TRBD1 or TRBD2 (5 bases each). The V gene's germline CDR1 is MNHNY and CDR2 SVGAGI (reference sequence). V lost 0 bases and J 10 bases, leaving 7 bases between the germline ends. This CDR3 region has 12 residues. The CDR3 protein is CASSYSWDEQFF. The CDR3 DNA is TGTGCCAGCAGTTACTCGTGGGACGAGCAGTTCTTC.

This clonotype showed up many times. The V gene is TRBV28, the J gene TRBJ1-6; 8 nucleotides line up with TRBD1. The junction had 3 bases not matched to a gene; V was cut back by 2 bases and J by 9 bases. Germline loops: CDR1 MDHEN, CDR2 SYDVKM. CDR3 size: 14 residues. CDR3 loop: CASSLIRGRSPLHF. CDR3 nucleotides: TGTGCCAGCAGTTTAATCAGGGGGCGTTCACCCCTCCACTTT.

The chain uses TRBV7-2 and TRBJ2-7; TRBD1 matches 8 bases. The CDR3 runs 14 residues. CDR1 is SGHTA, CDR2 FQGNSA, per germline. V lost 3 bases and J lost 2; bases outside the gene matches: 3. The CDR3 loop reads CASSFGQGPYEQYF. The DNA for the CDR3 is TGTGCCAGCAGCTTTGGACAGGGTCCCTACGAGCAGTACTTC.

By share, this clonotype counts as medium-sized. The chain has TRBV12-3 or TRBV12-4 and TRBJ2-7, with 7 bases aligning to TRBD1. Trimming at V came to 6 bases and at J to 3 bases, leaving 8 bases not matched to a gene. The CDR3 is 14 amino acids. The CDR3 region is CASSPTGQSYEQYF. The CDR3 DNA is TGTGCCAGCAGCCCTACGGGACAGAGCTACGAGCAGTACTTC.